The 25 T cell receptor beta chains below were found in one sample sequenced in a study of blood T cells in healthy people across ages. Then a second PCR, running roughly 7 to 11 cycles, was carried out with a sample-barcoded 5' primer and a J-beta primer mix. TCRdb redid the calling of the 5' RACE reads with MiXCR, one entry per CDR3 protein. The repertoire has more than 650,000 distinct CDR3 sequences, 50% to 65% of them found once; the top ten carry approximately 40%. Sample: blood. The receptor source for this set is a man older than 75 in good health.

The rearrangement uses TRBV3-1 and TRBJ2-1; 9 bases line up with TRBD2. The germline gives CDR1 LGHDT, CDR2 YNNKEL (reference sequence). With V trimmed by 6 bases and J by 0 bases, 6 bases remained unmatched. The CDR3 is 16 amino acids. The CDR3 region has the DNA TGTGCCAGCAGTCACCTAGCGGGGAGCTCCTACAATGAGCAGTTCTTC. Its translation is CASSHLAGSSYNEQFF.

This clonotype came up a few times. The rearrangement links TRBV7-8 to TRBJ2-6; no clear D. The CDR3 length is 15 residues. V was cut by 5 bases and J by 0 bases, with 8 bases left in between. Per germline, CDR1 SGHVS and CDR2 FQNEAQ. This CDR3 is CASSPSNSGANVLTF. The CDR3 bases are TGTGCCAGCAGCCCCTCGAACTCTGGGGCCAACGTCCTGACTTTC.

The CDR3 coding sequence is TGCAGTGCTAGAGATCGGCTAGCGGGGTTCGAGCAGTACTTC. It specifies CSARDRLAGFEQYF. V and J are TRBV20-1 and TRBJ2-7, with 9 nucleotides matching TRBD2. Losses at the gene ends were 0 bases for V and 6 bases for J; bases not matched to a gene: 6. The CDR3 extends over 14 amino acids. Germline assignment: CDR1 DFQATT and CDR2 SNEGSKA (reference sequence).

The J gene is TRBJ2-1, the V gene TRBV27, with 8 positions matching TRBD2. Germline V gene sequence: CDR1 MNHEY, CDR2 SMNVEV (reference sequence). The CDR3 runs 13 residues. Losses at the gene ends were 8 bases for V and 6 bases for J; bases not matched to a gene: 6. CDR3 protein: CASLRLAGNEQFF. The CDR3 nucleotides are TGTGCCAGCCTCCGGCTAGCGGGCAATGAGCAGTTCTTC.

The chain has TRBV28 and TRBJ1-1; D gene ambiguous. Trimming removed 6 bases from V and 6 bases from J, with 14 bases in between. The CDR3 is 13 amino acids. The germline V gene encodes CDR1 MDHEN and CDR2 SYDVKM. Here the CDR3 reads CASSRLGWAEAFF. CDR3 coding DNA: TGTGCCAGCAGCCGGTTAGGGTGGGCTGAAGCTTTCTTT. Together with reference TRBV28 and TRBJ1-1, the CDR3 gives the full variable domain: DVKVTQSSRYLVKRTGEKVFLECVQDMDHENMFWYRQDPGLGLRLIYFSYDVKMKEKGDIPEGYSVSREKKERFSLILESASTNQTSMYLCASSRLGWAEAFFGQGTRLTVV.

The CDR3 is CASSPKRGGELFF. CDR3 in DNA: TGTGCCAGCAGCCCCAAAAGGGGGGGGGAACTGTTTTTT. The chain couples TRBV7-8 to TRBJ1-4; perhaps TRBD1 as D (6 bases). Trimming took off 5 bases at V and 12 bases at J, with 16 bases between the two ends. This CDR3 is built from 13 residues. Germline assignment: CDR1 SGHVS and CDR2 FQNEAQ.

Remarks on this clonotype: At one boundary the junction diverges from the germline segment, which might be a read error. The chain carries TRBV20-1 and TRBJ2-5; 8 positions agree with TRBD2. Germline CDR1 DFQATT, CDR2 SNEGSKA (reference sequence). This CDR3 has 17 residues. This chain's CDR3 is CSARDRPGGPFSETRYF. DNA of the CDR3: TGCAGTGCTAGAGATCGGCCGGGAGGGCCTTTCTCGGAGACCCGGTACTTC.

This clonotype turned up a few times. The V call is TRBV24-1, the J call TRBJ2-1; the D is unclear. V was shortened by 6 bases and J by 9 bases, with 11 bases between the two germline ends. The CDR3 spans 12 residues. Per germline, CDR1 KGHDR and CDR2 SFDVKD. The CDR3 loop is CATSQLGPEQFF. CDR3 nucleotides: TGTGCCACCAGTCAGCTTGGTCCTGAGCAGTTCTTC.

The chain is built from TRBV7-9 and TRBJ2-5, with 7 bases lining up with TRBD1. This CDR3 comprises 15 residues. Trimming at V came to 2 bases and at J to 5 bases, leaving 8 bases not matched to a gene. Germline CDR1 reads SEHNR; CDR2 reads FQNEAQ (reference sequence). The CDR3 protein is CASSLTTGVRETQYF. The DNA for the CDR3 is TGTGCCAGCAGCTTAACAACAGGGGTGCGCGAGACCCAGTACTTC.

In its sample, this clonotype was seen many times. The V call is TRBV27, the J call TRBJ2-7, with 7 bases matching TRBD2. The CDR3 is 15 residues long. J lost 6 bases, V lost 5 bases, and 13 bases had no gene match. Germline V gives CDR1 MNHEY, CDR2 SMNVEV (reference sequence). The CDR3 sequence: CASSPPWAGVTEQYF. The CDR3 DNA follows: TGTGCCAGCAGTCCTCCCTGGGCGGGAGTAACCGAGCAGTACTTC.

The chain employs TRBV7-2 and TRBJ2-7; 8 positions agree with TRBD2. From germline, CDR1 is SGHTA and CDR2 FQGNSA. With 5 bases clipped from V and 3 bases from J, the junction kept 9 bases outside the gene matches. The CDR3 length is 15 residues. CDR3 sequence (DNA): TGTGCCAGCAGCCCAGCGGGAGCCAGCATCTACGAGCAGTACTTC. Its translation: CASSPAGASIYEQYF.

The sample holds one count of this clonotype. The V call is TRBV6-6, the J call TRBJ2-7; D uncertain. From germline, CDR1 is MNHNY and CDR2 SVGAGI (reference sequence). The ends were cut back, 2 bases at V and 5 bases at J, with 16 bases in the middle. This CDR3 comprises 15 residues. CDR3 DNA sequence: TGTGCCAGCAGTTACCCAAAGATAGGAGTGGACGAGCAGTACTTC. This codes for CASSYPKIGVDEQYF.

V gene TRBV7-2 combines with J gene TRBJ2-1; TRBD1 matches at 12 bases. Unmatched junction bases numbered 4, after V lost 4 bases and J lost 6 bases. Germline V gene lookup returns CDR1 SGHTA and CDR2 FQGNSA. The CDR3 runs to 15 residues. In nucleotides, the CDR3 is TGTGCCAGCAGCTCCCGGGACAGGGGGCTCAATGAGCAGTTCTTC. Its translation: CASSSRDRGLNEQFF.

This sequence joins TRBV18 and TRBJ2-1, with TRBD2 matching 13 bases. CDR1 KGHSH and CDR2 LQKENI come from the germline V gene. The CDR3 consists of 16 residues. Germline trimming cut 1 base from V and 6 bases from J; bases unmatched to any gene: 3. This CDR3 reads CASSPQGTSGINEQFF. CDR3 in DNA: TGTGCCAGCTCACCACAGGGGACTAGCGGGATCAATGAGCAGTTCTTC.

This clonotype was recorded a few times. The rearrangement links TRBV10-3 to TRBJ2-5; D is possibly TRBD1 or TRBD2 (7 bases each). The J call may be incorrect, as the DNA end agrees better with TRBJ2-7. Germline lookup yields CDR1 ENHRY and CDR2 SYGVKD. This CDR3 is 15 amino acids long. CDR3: CAISVGEGAPYEQYF. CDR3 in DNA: TGTGCCATCAGTGTTGGGGAGGGGGCGCCTTACGAGCAGTACTTC.

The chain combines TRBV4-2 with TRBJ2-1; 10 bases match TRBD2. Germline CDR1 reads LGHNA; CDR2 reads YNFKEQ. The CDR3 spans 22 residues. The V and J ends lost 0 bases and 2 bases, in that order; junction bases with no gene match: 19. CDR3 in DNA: TGTGCCAGCAGCCAAGAAGCCGGCCTAGCGGGAGAATTTTCCTTCACCTACAATGAGCAGTTCTTC. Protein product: CASSQEAGLAGEFSFTYNEQFF.

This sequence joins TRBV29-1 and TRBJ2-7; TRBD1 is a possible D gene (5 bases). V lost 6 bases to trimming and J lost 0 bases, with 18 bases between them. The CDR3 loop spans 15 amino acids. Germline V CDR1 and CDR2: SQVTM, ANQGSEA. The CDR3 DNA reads TGCAGCGTCCGACGGCCAGGGCCCCCCTCCTACGAGCAGTACTTC. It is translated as CSVRRPGPPSYEQYF.

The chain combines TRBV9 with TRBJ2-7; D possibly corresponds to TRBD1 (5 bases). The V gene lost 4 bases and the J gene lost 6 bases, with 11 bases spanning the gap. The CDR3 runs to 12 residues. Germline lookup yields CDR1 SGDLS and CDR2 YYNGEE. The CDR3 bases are TGTGCCAGCAGCCAACCCCAGGGCGAGCAGTACTTC. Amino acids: CASSQPQGEQYF.

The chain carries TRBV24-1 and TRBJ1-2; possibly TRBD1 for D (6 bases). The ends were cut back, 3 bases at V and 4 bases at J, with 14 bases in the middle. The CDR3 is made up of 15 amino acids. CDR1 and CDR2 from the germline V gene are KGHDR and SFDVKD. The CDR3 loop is CATSDNTGTPYGYTF. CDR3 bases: TGTGCCACCAGTGATAACACCGGGACACCCTATGGCTACACCTTC.

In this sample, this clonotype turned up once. The DNA of the CDR3 is TGTGCCATCTCAAAGGGGGCTCGTGGCTACACCTTC. Its protein product is CAISKGARGYTF. The gene calls are TRBV10-3 and TRBJ1-2, with 7 bases fitting TRBD1. Germline CDR1 and CDR2: ENHRY and SYGVKD. The CDR3 length is 12 residues. With 8 bases clipped from V and 7 bases from J, the junction kept 7 bases outside the gene matches.

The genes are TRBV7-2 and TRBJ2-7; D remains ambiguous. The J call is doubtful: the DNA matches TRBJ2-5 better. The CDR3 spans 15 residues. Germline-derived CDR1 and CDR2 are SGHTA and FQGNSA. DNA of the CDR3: TGTGCCAGCAGCTTAGCCTTTGGACCGCCAAAGACCCAGTACTTC. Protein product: CASSLAFGPPKTQYF.

The CDR3 DNA is TGTGCCTCCAGCATGTTGGTAACGGGCGAGCAGTACTTC. This codes for CASSMLVTGEQYF. The V gene is TRBV12-3 or TRBV12-4, the J gene TRBJ2-7, with D unclear. V lost 11 bases and J 6 bases, leaving 20 bases between the germline ends. This CDR3 contains 13 residues.

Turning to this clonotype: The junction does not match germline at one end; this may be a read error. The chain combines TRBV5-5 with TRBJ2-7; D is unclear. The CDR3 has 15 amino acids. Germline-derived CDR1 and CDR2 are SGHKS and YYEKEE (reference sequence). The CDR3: CVSSLVPAFQETQYF. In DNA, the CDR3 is TGCGTCAGCAGCTTGGTGCCGGCCTTCCAAGAGACTCAGTACTTC.

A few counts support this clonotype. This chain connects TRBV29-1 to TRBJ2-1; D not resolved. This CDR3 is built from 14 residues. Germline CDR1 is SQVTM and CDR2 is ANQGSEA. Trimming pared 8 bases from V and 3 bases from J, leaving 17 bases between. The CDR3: CSSLQTGFYNEQFF. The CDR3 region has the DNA TGCAGCTCCCTGCAGACTGGGTTCTACAATGAGCAGTTCTTC.

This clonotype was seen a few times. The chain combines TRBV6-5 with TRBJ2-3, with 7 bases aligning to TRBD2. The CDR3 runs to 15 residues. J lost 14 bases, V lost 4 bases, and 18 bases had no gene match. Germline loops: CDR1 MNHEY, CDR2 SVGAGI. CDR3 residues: CASSSWGGKHRYAYF. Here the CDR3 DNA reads TGTGCCAGCAGTTCTTGGGGAGGGAAGCACAGATACGCGTATTTT.